This entry lists 11 T cell receptor beta chains sequenced from one sample in a study of T cells in Graves' hyperthyroidism and ophthalmopathy (dated by TCRdb to about 2019). The library was produced with multiplex PCR. The reads were generated on an Illumina HiSeq 2000. TCR beta CDR3 regions were amplified from RNA transcripts. The TCR CDR3 was subjected to a first round of RT-PCR using the HTBI primer set and the Qiagen OneStep RT-PCR kit. TCRdb applied fastp at Q25 and MiXCR to the public reads, then kept only in-frame beta chains. Every distinct CDR3 protein forms one entry, paired with its most common genes and DNA. Within this sample are approximately 640,000 distinct CDR3 sequences, with 15% to 20% of them counted one time only. Less than 4.5% of the sample goes to the ten largest clones. The sequencing input was blood. The receptor set was obtained from a woman in her twenties or thirties with Graves' hyperthyroidism.

There are a few counts of this clonotype. The chain links TRBV28 to TRBJ2-2; D unclear. Germline-derived CDR1 and CDR2 are MDHEN and SYDVKM. The CDR3 loop spans 14 amino acids. V was clipped by 3 bases and J by 4 bases, with 9 bases between them. CDR3 sequence reads: CASSFRAVTGELFF. Written as DNA, the CDR3 is TGTGCCAGCAGTTTCCGGGCCGTCACCGGGGAGCTGTTTTTT.

There are many counts of this clonotype. V and J are TRBV11-1 and TRBJ2-5; TRBD1 aligns across 10 bases. The V and J ends lost 5 bases and 5 bases, in that order; junction bases with no gene match: 8. Germline CDR1 and CDR2: SGHAT and FQDESV (reference sequence). The CDR3 consists of 15 residues. The CDR3 DNA reads TGTGCCAGCAGCGGACGGGACAGGGGCATGGAGACCCAGTACTTC. The encoded protein is CASSGRDRGMETQYF.

This clonotype was seen a few times. In nucleotides, the CDR3 is TGTGCCAGCAAAACTTTTAGCAATCAGCCCCAGCATTTT. It encodes CASKTFSNQPQHF. The rearrangement uses TRBV2 and TRBJ1-5, with no clear D. CDR1 and CDR2 (germline): SNHLY, FYNNEI. This CDR3 is built from 13 residues. V was cut by 7 bases and J by 0 bases, with 7 bases left in between. Using reference TRBV2 and TRBJ1-5 for the parts outside the CDR3, the full variable domain is EPEVTQTPSHQVTQMGQEVILRCVPISNHLYFYWYRQILGQKVEFLVSFYNNEISEKSEIFDDQFSVERPDGSNFTLKIRSTKLEDSAMYFCASKTFSNQPQHFGDGTRLSIL.

This clonotype has only a few counts. The chain links TRBV6-1 to TRBJ1-5, with D possibly matching TRBD1 (5 bases). Per the germline V gene, CDR1 is MNHNS and CDR2 is SASEGT. The CDR3 spans 14 residues. Trimming pared 5 bases from V and 6 bases from J, leaving 14 bases between. This chain's CDR3 is CASSTGVEGQPQHF. CDR3 DNA: TGTGCCAGCAGTACGGGGGTCGAGGGTCAGCCCCAGCATTTT.

This clonotype occurred many times. V and J are TRBV4-2 and TRBJ1-1; D is unresolved. Germline assignment: CDR1 LGHNA and CDR2 YNFKEQ. CDR3 size: 16 residues. V was pared by 4 bases and J by 0 bases, with 15 bases between. The CDR3 DNA sequence: TGTGCCAGCAGCCCCGGGCAAAATGCCGTGAACACTGAAGCTTTCTTT. This translates into CASSPGQNAVNTEAFF.

This clonotype was observed a handful of times. The rearrangement links TRBV4-3 to TRBJ2-7; 12 bases are shared with TRBD2. With 5 bases clipped from V and 2 bases from J, the junction kept 10 bases outside the gene matches. CDR1 is LGHNA and CDR2 is YSLEER in the germline V gene. The CDR3 consists of 17 residues. CDR3 in amino acids: CASSSTSGSEIPYEQYF. The CDR3 DNA reads TGCGCCAGCAGCTCGACTAGCGGGAGTGAGATTCCCTACGAGCAGTACTTC.

The genes are TRBV10-2 and TRBJ2-5, with 10 positions matching TRBD2. There are 14 residues in the CDR3. The junction had 4 bases not matched to a gene; V was cut back by 6 bases and J by 3 bases. The germline V gene has CDR1 WSHSY and CDR2 SAAADI. The CDR3 sequence is CASRGLAGEETQYF. CDR3 bases: TGCGCCAGCAGAGGGCTAGCGGGAGAAGAGACCCAGTACTTC.

This clonotype was seen many times. J is TRBJ2-7 and V is TRBV5-1, with 8 bases matching TRBD1. Germline V gene sequence: CDR1 SGHRS, CDR2 YFSETQ. CDR3 size: 15 residues. V lost 3 bases to trimming and J lost 2 bases; unmatched junction nucleotides: 7. CDR3 bases: TGCGCCAGCAGCTCTGGGACAGGTGAGACCTACGAGCAGTACTTC. This translates into CASSSGTGETYEQYF.

This clonotype appeared many times. The V call is TRBV28, the J call TRBJ1-2; 9 bases map to TRBD1. CDR3 length equals 16 residues. V dropped 4 bases and J dropped 5; count of bases not matched to a gene: 11. In germline, CDR1 is MDHEN, CDR2 SYDVKM. CDR3 residues: CASSSPRTGERYGYTF. Written as DNA, the CDR3 is TGTGCCAGCAGTTCCCCGCGGACAGGGGAAAGGTATGGCTACACCTTC.

There are many counts of this clonotype. The chain employs TRBV18 and TRBJ2-1, with 7 bases identical to TRBD1. V shed 6 bases, J shed 8 bases, and the junction held 10 bases outside the gene matches. The CDR3 covers 14 residues. Germline lookup yields CDR1 KGHSH and CDR2 LQKENI. CDR3 loop: CASSPGQPRDEQFF. DNA of the CDR3: TGTGCCAGCTCCCCGGGACAGCCTAGGGATGAGCAGTTCTTC.

This clonotype was seen a few times. This chain joins TRBV20-1 and TRBJ2-7; D gene uncertain. The V and J ends lost 0 bases and 4 bases respectively, with 16 bases between them. The V gene's germline CDR1 is DFQATT and CDR2 SNEGSKA (reference sequence). CDR3 length equals 15 residues. The CDR3 DNA reads TGCAGTGCTAGAGATTTCGCACAAGTCGATTACGAGCAGTACTTC. Its translation is CSARDFAQVDYEQYF.